The rows below give T cell receptor beta chains drawn from one sample of a study of T cell repertoires in cytomegalovirus infection. One entry per CDR3 protein results from TCRdb running MiXCR on the reads. The table records roughly 500,000 distinct CDR3 sequences, about 42% of them present only once. Antigens for these TCRs are unknown. The sequencing used cultured PBMCs, collected from culture after CMV antigen stimulation. The origin of the receptors is a human donor in good health (CMV status not recorded). Some clones in this sample may be carry-over from other donors' samples. The CDR3 runs from the conserved cysteine through the conserved F or W.

v_call,j_call,cdr3_aa
TRBV20-1,TRBJ2-1,CSAKSAGGPGNEQFF
TRBV7-2,TRBJ2-7,CASSLVVSGLPYEQYF
TRBV4-2,TRBJ2-7,CASSLQRDGLGEQYF
TRBV7-2,TRBJ1-5,CASSRRWGSNQPQHF
TRBV11-2,TRBJ2-1,CASSARLAGGEQFF
TRBV5-1,TRBJ1-1,CASSLGAGVNTEAFF
TRBV12-3/TRBV12-4,TRBJ2-2,CASIRVPGELFF
TRBV28,TRBJ2-4,CASRTRIGKGYF
TRBV6-6,TRBJ2-1,CASSYSILAGEASYNEQFF
TRBV3-1,TRBJ1-4,CASSQRLPSRGEKLFF
TRBV12-3/TRBV12-4,TRBJ2-7,CASSLFDRYEQYF
TRBV2,TRBJ2-7,CASSPVDRVTPGEQYF
TRBV3-1,TRBJ1-1,CASSQGGRNTEAFF
TRBV24-1,TRBJ2-3,CATSDLNPLGSPPSTDTQYF
TRBV20-1,TRBJ1-4,CSARVGQREEKLFF
TRBV28,TRBJ2-5,CASRQGVRETQYF
TRBV28,TRBJ2-3,CASSRGGAEDTQYF
TRBV6-2/TRBV6-3,TRBJ2-7,CASSYGRGDYEQYF
TRBV19,TRBJ1-1,CASSIGQGLREGTEAFF
TRBV6-2/TRBV6-3,TRBJ2-2,CASSITGVTGELFF
TRBV5-6,TRBJ2-7,CASSLIGRGTYEQYF
TRBV7-2,TRBJ2-2,CASSPGLSTGELFF
TRBV20-1,TRBJ2-1,CSGRGQSLEQFF
TRBV6-1,TRBJ1-1,CASSVVENTEAFF
TRBV4-3,TRBJ2-1,CASSPDRTDYNEQFF
TRBV7-2,TRBJ1-2,CASSLVSAVGGYGYTF
TRBV12-3/TRBV12-4,TRBJ2-4,CASSAIQLGAAKNIQYF